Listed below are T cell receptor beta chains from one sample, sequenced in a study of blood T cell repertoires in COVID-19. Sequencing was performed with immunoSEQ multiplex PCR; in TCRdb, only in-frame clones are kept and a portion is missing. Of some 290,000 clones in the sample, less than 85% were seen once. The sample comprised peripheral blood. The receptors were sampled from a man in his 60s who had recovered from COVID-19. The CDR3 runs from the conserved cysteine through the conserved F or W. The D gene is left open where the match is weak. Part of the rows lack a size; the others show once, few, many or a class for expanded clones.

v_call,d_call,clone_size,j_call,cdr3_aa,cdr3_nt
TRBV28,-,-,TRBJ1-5,CASRPGVFNQPQHF,TGTGCCAGCAGGCCAGGGGTATTCAATCAGCCCCAGCATTTT
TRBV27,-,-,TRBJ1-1,CASSWGGGTEAFF,TGTGCCAGCTCCTGGGGGGGCGGAACTGAAGCTTTCTTT
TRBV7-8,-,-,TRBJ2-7,CASSSRGLQGDEQYF,TGTGCCAGCAGCTCTCGCGGTTTGCAAGGCGACGAGCAGTACTTC
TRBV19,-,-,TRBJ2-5,CASSIAGLRETQYF,TGTGCCAGTAGTATAGCGGGACTGAGGGAGACCCAGTACTTC
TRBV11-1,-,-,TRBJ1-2,CASSLSPGSNYGYTF,TGTGCCAGCAGCTTAAGTCCGGGATCTAACTATGGCTACACCTTC
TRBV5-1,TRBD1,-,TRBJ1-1,CASSLDAGGNTEAFF,TGCGCCAGCAGCTTGGACGCAGGGGGGAACACTGAAGCTTTCTTT
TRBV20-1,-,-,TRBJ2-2,CSATNTGELFF,TGCAGTGCCACTAACACCGGGGAGCTGTTTTTT
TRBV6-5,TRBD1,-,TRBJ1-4,CASSTRGQGHLFF,TGTGCCAGCAGTACACGAGGACAGGGTCACCTGTTTTTT
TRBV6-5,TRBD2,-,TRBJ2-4,CASRATSPQLTIQYF,TGTGCCAGCAGAGCGACTAGCCCCCAGCTAACCATTCAGTACTTC
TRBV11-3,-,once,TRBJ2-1,CASSLGVGSLTYNEQFF,TGTGCCAGCAGCTTAGGTGTCGGGAGTTTAACCTACAATGAGCAGTTCTTC
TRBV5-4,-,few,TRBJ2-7,CASSFRESEEQYF,TGTGCCAGCAGCTTTCGGGAATCGGAAGAGCAGTACTTC
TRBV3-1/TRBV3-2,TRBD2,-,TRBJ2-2,CASSQDKRGGDTGELFF,TGTGCCAGCAGCCAGGACAAGCGGGGGGGCGACACCGGGGAGCTATTTTTT
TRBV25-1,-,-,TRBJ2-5,CASSEYRGRAGGETQYF,TGTGCCAGCAGTGAATATCGCGGCAGGGCCGGAGGGGAGACCCAGTACTTC
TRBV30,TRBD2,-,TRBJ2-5,CAWTLGLAGGGETQYF,TGTGCCTGGACCCTCGGACTAGCGGGAGGGGGTGAGACCCAGTACTTC
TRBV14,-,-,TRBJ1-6,CASSRHAGAYNSPLHF,TGTGCCAGCAGCCGACACGCAGGGGCCTATAATTCACCCCTCCACTTT
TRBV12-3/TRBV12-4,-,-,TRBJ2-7,CASSFGAYEQYF,TGTGCCAGCAGTTTCGGAGCTTACGAGCAGTACTTC
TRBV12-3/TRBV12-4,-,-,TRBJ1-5,CASSIRVQPQHF,TGTGCCAGCAGCATCAGGGTTCAGCCCCAGCATTTT
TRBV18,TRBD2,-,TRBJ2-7,CASSPLGAGVLYEQYF,TGTGCCAGCTCACCCCTCGGGGCGGGGGTACTCTACGAGCAGTACTTC
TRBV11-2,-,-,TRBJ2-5,CASSRAGETQYF,TGTGCCAGCAGCCGGGCGGGGGAGACCCAGTACTTC
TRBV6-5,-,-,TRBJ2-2,CASSYYRDTGELFF,TGTGCCAGCAGTTACTATCGAGACACCGGGGAGCTGTTTTTT
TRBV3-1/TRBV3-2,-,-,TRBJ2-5,CASSHRRMGSETQYF,TGTGCCAGCAGCCACAGGAGGATGGGGTCGGAGACCCAGTACTTC
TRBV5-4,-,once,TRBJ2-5,CASSTQPQETQYF,TGTGCCAGCAGCACACAGCCTCAAGAGACCCAGTACTTC
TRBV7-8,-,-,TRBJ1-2,CASSLAAGRGGYTF,TGTGCCAGCAGCTTAGCGGCGGGGCGTGGCGGCTACACCTTC
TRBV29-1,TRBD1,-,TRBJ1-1,CSVGDRNTEAFF,TGCAGCGTTGGGGACAGAAACACTGAAGCTTTCTTT
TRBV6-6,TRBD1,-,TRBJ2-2,CASRKTGSLDTGELFF,TGTGCCAGCAGGAAGACAGGGTCGCTGGACACCGGGGAGCTGTTTTTT
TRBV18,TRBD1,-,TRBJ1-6,CASSRDRVNSPLHF,TGTGCCAGCTCTCGCGACAGGGTAAATTCACCCCTCCACTTT
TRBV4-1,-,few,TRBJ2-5,CASSQQQEGETQYF,TGCGCCAGCAGCCAACAACAGGAGGGGGAGACCCAGTACTTC
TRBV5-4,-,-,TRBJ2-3,CASSLTGMLSDTQYF,TGTGCCAGCAGCTTGACAGGGATGTTATCAGATACGCAGTATTTT
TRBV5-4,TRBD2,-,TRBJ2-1,CASSTGTSSFDEQFF,TGTGCCAGCAGTACCGGGACTAGCAGTTTCGATGAGCAGTTCTTC
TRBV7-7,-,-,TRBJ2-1,CASSLTGGKDNEQFF,TGTGCTAGCAGCTTAACGGGGGGCAAGGACAATGAGCAGTTCTTC
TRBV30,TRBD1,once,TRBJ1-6,CAWSFPGQVYNSPLHF,TGTGCCTGGAGTTTCCCGGGACAGGTCTATAATTCACCCCTCCACTTT
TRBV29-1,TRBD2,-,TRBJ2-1,CSAGLAGLRGEQFF,TGCAGCGCTGGACTAGCGGGGTTACGAGGTGAGCAGTTCTTC
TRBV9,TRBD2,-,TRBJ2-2,CASSVGDSGTGELFF,TGTGCCAGCAGCGTCGGGGATAGCGGGACCGGGGAGCTGTTTTTT
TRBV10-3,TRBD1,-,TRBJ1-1,CAISGTGQRTEAFF,TGTGCCATCAGTGGGACAGGACAGCGGACTGAAGCTTTCTTT
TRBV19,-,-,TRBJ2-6,CASSIGARSSSGANVLTF,TGTGCCAGTAGTATAGGGGCACGCTCTTCCTCTGGGGCCAACGTCCTGACTTTC
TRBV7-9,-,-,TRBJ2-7,CASSSQTGIAYEQYF,TGTGCCAGCAGCTCGCAAACAGGGATTGCCTACGAGCAGTACTTC
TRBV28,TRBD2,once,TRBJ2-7,CASSASGSYEQYF,TGTGCCAGCAGTGCTAGCGGATCCTACGAGCAGTACTTC
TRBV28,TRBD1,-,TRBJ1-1,CASSLWGQGSRNTEAFF,TGTGCCAGCAGTTTATGGGGACAGGGGTCGAGGAACACTGAAGCTTTCTTT
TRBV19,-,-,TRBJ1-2,CASSIWGSNYGYTF,TGTGCCAGTAGTATTTGGGGCTCTAACTATGGCTACACCTTC
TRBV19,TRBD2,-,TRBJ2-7,CASRKLAGGNHEQYF,TGTGCCAGTAGAAAACTAGCGGGGGGCAACCACGAGCAGTACTTC
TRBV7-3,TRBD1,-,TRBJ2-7,CASSMTGTGQYEQYF,TGTGCCAGCAGCATGACCGGGACAGGGCAATACGAGCAGTACTTC
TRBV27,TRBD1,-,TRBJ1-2,CASSRDSKSYYGYTF,TGTGCCAGCAGTAGGGACAGTAAGTCGTACTATGGCTACACCTTC
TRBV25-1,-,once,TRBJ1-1,CASSRTANTEAFF,TGTGCCAGTAGTCGCACAGCGAACACTGAAGCTTTCTTT
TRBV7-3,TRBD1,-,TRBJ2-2,CASSLTQGVGGELFF,TGTGCCAGCAGCTTAACCCAGGGGGTAGGAGGGGAGCTGTTTTTT
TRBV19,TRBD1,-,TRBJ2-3,CASSLGQTGPYF,TGTGCCAGTAGTTTGGGGCAGACAGGGCCGTATTTT
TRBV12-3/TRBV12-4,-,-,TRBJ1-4,CASRNREVEKLFF,TGTGCCAGCAGGAACAGGGAAGTGGAAAAACTGTTTTTT
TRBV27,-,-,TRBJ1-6,CASSSTRFGRNSPLHF,TGTGCCAGCAGTTCGACGCGGTTCGGCCGTAATTCACCCCTCCACTTT
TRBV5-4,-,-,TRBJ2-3,CASSVLRTGTDTQYF,TGTGCCAGCAGCGTCTTGCGGACAGGCACAGATACGCAGTATTTT